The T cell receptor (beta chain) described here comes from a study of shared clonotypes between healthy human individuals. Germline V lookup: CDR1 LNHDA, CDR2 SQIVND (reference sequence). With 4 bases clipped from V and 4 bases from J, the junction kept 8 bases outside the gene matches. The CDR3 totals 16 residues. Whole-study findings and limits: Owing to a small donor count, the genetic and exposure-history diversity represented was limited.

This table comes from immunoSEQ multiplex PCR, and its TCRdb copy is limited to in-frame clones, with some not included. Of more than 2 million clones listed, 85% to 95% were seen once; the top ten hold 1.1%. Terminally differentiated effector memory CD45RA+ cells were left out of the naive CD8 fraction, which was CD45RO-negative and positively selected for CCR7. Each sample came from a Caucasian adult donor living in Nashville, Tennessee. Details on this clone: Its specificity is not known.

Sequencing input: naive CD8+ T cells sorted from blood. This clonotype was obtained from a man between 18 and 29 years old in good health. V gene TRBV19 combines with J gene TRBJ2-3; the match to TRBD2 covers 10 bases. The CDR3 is CASSSSSGGASDTQYF. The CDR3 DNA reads TGTGCCAGTAGTAGTTCCAGCGGGGGGGCCTCAGATACGCAGTATTTT. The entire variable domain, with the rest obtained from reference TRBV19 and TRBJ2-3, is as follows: DGGITQSPKYLFRKEGQNVTLSCEQNLNHDAMYWYRQDPGQGLRLIYYSQIVNDFQKGDIAEGYSVSREKKESFPLTVTSAQKNPTAFYLCASSSSSGGASDTQYFGPGTRLTVL.